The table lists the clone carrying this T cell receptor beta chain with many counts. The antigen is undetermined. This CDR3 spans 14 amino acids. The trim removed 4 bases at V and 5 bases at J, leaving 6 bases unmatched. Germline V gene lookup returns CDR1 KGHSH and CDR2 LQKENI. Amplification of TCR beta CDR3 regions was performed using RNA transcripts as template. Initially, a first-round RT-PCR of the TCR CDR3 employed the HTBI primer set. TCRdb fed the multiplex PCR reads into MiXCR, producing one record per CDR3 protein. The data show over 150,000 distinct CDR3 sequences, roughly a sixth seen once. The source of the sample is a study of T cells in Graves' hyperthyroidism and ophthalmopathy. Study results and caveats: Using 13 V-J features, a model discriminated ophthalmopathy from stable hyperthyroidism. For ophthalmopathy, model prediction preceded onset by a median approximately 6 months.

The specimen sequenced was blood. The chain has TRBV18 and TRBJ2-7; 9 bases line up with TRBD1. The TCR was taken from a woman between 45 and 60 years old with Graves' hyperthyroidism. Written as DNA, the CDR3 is TGTGCCAGCTCACGGTCGACAGGGGGAGACGAGCAGTACTTC. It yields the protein CASSRSTGGDEQYF.